The text below deals with one TCR beta chain. The data are from a study of blood T cell repertoires in COVID-19. Study as a whole: Whether acute or convalescent, the COVID-19 samples came from the United States, Italy and Spain.

The method was immunoSEQ multiplex PCR; TCRdb's version includes in-frame clones alone and lacks a portion of them. The profile shows more than 300,000 clones, approximately 87% of them singletons. CDR3 length: 14 residues. Germline assignment: CDR1 MNHEY and CDR2 SVGEGT. Trimming shortened V by 2 bases and J by 6 bases, and 11 bases separated the two germline ends. This sequence joins TRBV6-2 or TRBV6-3 and TRBJ2-1; D is possibly TRBD2 (6 bases). The TCR comes from a woman in her 50s with COVID-19, enrolled during active disease. The sequenced material came from peripheral blood. The CDR3 DNA follows: TGTGCCAGCAGTTACGGTGCGGGGAGCAATGAGCAGTTCTTC. This translates into CASSYGAGSNEQFF.